One sample yielded the 24 T cell receptor beta chains listed below, sequenced in a study of a mutant IDH1 vaccine in newly diagnosed glioma. Time point in this sample: week 23, last vaccination. A 20-mer mutant IDH1 peptide at 300 ug was injected subcutaneously with topical imiquimod. This table comes from immunoSEQ multiplex PCR, and its TCRdb copy is limited to in-frame clones, with some not included. The top ten hold roughly 2% of the sample, which has roughly 76,000 clones, roughly 85% seen once. These receptors lack a known antigen. The specimen comprised PBMCs, sampled from a glioma patient whose treatment included an IDH1 peptide vaccine. The source is a man aged 30 to 45 with glioma. Some clones in this sample may be carry-over from other donors' samples.

The chain combines TRBV28 with TRBJ2-7; TRBD2 aligns across 8 bases. The CDR3 has 14 amino acids. Germline CDR1 and CDR2: MDHEN and SYDVKM. Germline trimming cut 6 bases from V and 0 bases from J; bases unmatched to any gene: 4. The CDR3 loop is CASRSTSVSYEQYF. CDR3 sequence (DNA): TGTGCCAGCAGATCGACTAGCGTCTCCTACGAGCAGTACTTC.

Note on this clone: The sample has other DNA sequences that encode this CDR3 too. J is TRBJ1-5 and V is TRBV9; D is unresolved. The V gene lost 0 bases and the J gene lost 2 bases, with 12 bases spanning the gap. The CDR3 runs to 16 residues. Per the germline V gene, CDR1 is SGDLS and CDR2 is YYNGEE. The CDR3 here is CASSVGVEVGNQPQHF. In DNA, the CDR3 is TGTGCCAGCAGCGTAGGAGTTGAGGTAGGCAATCAGCCCCAGCATTTT.

This chain links TRBV7-2 with TRBJ1-2; no firm D call. V shed 5 bases and J shed 1 base, with 11 bases lying between them. The germline CDR1 and CDR2 sequences are SGHTA and FQGNSA. The CDR3 sequence is 14 residues long. The CDR3 sequence: CASSEPGVNYGYTF. DNA of the CDR3: TGTGCCAGCAGCGAACCGGGCGTTAACTATGGCTACACCTTC.

V gene TRBV6-6 combines with J gene TRBJ2-3; D might be TRBD1 or TRBD2, each matching 5 bases. CDR3 size: 12 residues. V lost 2 bases, J lost 6 bases, and 6 bases lay in between. Germline values: CDR1 MNHNY, CDR2 SVGAGI (reference sequence). In nucleotides, the CDR3 is TGTGCCAGCAGTTACGAGGGGGATACGCAGTATTTT. Protein product: CASSYEGDTQYF.

This chain uses TRBV2 with TRBJ2-1; no firm D call. CDR3 length: 16 residues. From germline, CDR1 is SNHLY and CDR2 FYNNEI. Trimming took 6 bases from V and 0 from J, leaving 15 bases between them. The CDR3 nucleotides are TGTGCCAGCAGCGCCTCGGGTTACGGCTCCTACAATGAGCAGTTCTTC. Protein sequence: CASSASGYGSYNEQFF.

The chain couples TRBV5-6 to TRBJ2-5; no firm D call. This CDR3 has 16 amino acids. CDR1 is SGHDT and CDR2 is YYEEEE in the germline V gene. Trimming removed 2 bases at V and 3 bases at J, with 17 bases between. The DNA for the CDR3 is TGTGCCAGCAGCTTTTATTATGGCGTGCTCGAAGAGACCCAGTACTTC. Amino acids: CASSFYYGVLEETQYF. Drawing the rest from reference TRBV5-6 and TRBJ2-5, the complete variable domain is DAGVTQSPTHLIKTRGQQVTLRCSPKSGHDTVSWYQQALGQGPQFIFQYYEEEERQRGNFPDRFSGHQFPNYSSELNVNALLLGDSALYLCASSFYYGVLEETQYFGPGTRLLVL.

This chain connects TRBV27 to TRBJ2-1; D might be TRBD2 (5 bases). The germline V and J ends were trimmed by 2 bases and 9 bases, with 17 bases remaining between them. The CDR3 runs to 15 residues. CDR1 is MNHEY and CDR2 is SMNVEV in the germline V gene (reference sequence). The CDR3: CASSLRATGGSEQFF. The DNA of the CDR3 is TGTGCCAGCAGTTTAAGAGCAACCGGAGGAAGTGAGCAGTTCTTC.

This clone was picked up one time. The chain is built from TRBV9 and TRBJ1-1, with D tentatively TRBD1 (5 bases). This CDR3 is 15 amino acids long. The germline gives CDR1 SGDLS, CDR2 YYNGEE. The V and J ends lost 0 bases and 1 base respectively, with 10 bases between them. CDR3 region: CASSVVSGTNTEAFF. The CDR3 bases are TGTGCCAGCAGCGTAGTATCGGGGACGAACACTGAAGCTTTCTTT.

The chain couples TRBV7-9 to TRBJ2-7; D is ambiguous. Germline loops: CDR1 SEHNR, CDR2 FQNEAQ (reference sequence). The length of the CDR3 is 15 residues. V was trimmed by 1 base and J by 0 bases, leaving 10 bases between them. The CDR3 loop reads CASSLDLRSSYEQYF. The DNA of the CDR3 is TGTGCCAGCAGCTTAGACCTGAGGAGCTCCTACGAGCAGTACTTC.

The J gene is TRBJ2-5, the V gene TRBV19; D not resolved. Germline CDR1 and CDR2: LNHDA and SQIVND (reference sequence). V dropped 1 base and J dropped 2 bases, with 8 bases sitting between them. The CDR3 totals 14 residues. This CDR3 is CASSIASWQETQYF. CDR3 nucleotide sequence: TGTGCCAGTAGTATAGCTAGTTGGCAAGAGACCCAGTACTTC.

The J gene is TRBJ2-5, the V gene TRBV2, with 7 bases identical to TRBD2. The ends lost 3 bases at V and 4 bases at J; junction bases unmatched: 8. The CDR3 consists of 15 residues. Germline V gene lookup returns CDR1 SNHLY and CDR2 FYNNEI. CDR3 coding DNA: TGTGCCAGCAGTGAGTCTAGCGGAGGTGCAGAGACCCAGTACTTC. It codes for CASSESSGGAETQYF.

This clone was observed a few times. The genes are TRBV4-1 and TRBJ2-7, with D possibly being TRBD2 (6 bases). The germline gives CDR1 MGHRA, CDR2 YSYEKL. CDR3 length: 13 amino acids. Trimming left V 3 bases short and J 5 bases short, with 11 bases between. CDR3 coding DNA: TGCGCCAGCAGCCAGGGAGGAATCAACGAGCAGTACTTC. Translation gives CASSQGGINEQYF.

The chain is built from TRBV7-4 and TRBJ1-5; D is ambiguous. The CDR3 is 17 amino acids. Looked up from germline, CDR1 is SGHVT and CDR2 is SQSDAQ. V was pared by 4 bases and J by 0 bases, with 16 bases between. For the CDR3, the DNA is TGTGCCAGCAGCTCTCACACCCCAAGGTATAGCAATCAGCCCCAGCATTTT. Translating gives CASSSHTPRYSNQPQHF.

The chain couples TRBV7-9 to TRBJ2-7, with 9 bases lining up with TRBD1. This CDR3 is built from 15 residues. The germline V gene has CDR1 SEHNR and CDR2 FQNEAQ (reference sequence). V shed 5 bases, J shed 6 bases, and the junction held 11 bases outside the gene matches. The CDR3, as DNA: TGTGCCAGCAGCGCCGGGACAGGGTGGGTTCGCGAGCAGTACTTC. Its translation: CASSAGTGWVREQYF.

V usage is TRBV6-6 and J usage is TRBJ1-4; D is ambiguous. There are 15 residues in the CDR3. Germline V gene lookup returns CDR1 MNHNY and CDR2 SVGAGI (reference sequence). The V end lost 0 bases, the J end lost 0 bases, and 5 bases lay between the germline ends. The CDR3 here is CASSYSGATNEKLFF. The CDR3 nucleotides read TGTGCCAGCAGTTACTCCGGTGCAACTAATGAAAAACTGTTTTTT.

V gene TRBV7-9 combines with J gene TRBJ2-7; 10 nucleotides align to TRBD2. The V gene's germline CDR1 is SEHNR and CDR2 FQNEAQ (reference sequence). The ends lost 5 bases at V and 4 bases at J; junction bases unmatched: 8. This CDR3 region has 15 residues. The CDR3 DNA reads as TGTGCCAGCAGCCCCGGGACTAGCGTGGGGTACGAGCAGTACTTC. Amino acid sequence: CASSPGTSVGYEQYF.

The chain links TRBV7-9 to TRBJ2-2; D is undetermined. The CDR3 length is 16 residues. V was clipped by 2 bases and J by 4 bases, with 14 bases between them. Germline V CDR1 and CDR2: SEHNR, FQNEAQ (reference sequence). The CDR3 sequence: CASSLPKGLSTGELFF. The CDR3, as DNA: TGTGCCAGCAGCTTACCGAAGGGTTTAAGCACCGGGGAGCTGTTTTTT. The full variable domain, its missing parts supplied by reference TRBV7-9 and TRBJ2-2, is DTGVSQNPRHKITKRGQNVTFRCDPISEHNRLYWYRQTLGQGPEFLTYFQNEAQLEKSRLLSDRFSAERPKGSFSTLEIQRTEQGDSAMYLCASSLPKGLSTGELFFGEGSRLTVL.

This clone was seen once. This chain uses TRBV4-3 with TRBJ1-1; 7 bases match TRBD1. CDR3 length: 13 residues. V lost 3 bases and J lost 6; bases outside the gene matches: 4. CDR1 is LGHNA and CDR2 is YSLEER in the germline V gene. Here the CDR3 reads CASSQDQGAEAFF. The DNA for the CDR3 is TGCGCCAGCAGCCAGGATCAGGGGGCTGAAGCTTTCTTT.

The CDR3 coding sequence is TGTGCCAGCAGTATCACGGAACGACTCTACAATGAGCAGTTCTTC. Amino acid sequence: CASSITERLYNEQFF. V gene TRBV6-5 combines with J gene TRBJ2-1; D is uncertain. Trimming pared 5 bases from V and 3 bases from J, leaving 14 bases between. The CDR3 runs to 15 residues. From germline, CDR1 is MNHEY and CDR2 SVGAGI.

This clone occurred a few times. V and J are TRBV5-1 and TRBJ2-1; 7 positions match TRBD1. V shed 4 bases and J 4 bases; nucleotides not matched to a gene: 14. The germline gives CDR1 SGHRS, CDR2 YFSETQ. The CDR3 runs 17 residues. CDR3 sequence (DNA): TGCGCCAGCAGCACACCCCTTCAGGGACAGATATACAATGAGCAGTTCTTC. This gives the protein CASSTPLQGQIYNEQFF.

V usage is TRBV19 and J usage is TRBJ1-5; 10 nucleotides match TRBD1. From germline, CDR1 is LNHDA and CDR2 SQIVND (reference sequence). This CDR3 is built from 14 residues. With 7 bases clipped from V and 3 bases from J, the junction kept 3 bases outside the gene matches. This chain's CDR3 is CASKGQGINQPQHF. The CDR3 DNA sequence: TGTGCCAGTAAGGGACAGGGGATCAATCAGCCCCAGCATTTT.

V usage is TRBV4-3 and J usage is TRBJ2-3; D remains ambiguous. Germline V lookup: CDR1 LGHNA, CDR2 YSLEER. The CDR3 is 15 residues long. Between the trimmed V and J ends, which lost 0 bases and 4 bases, there was a span of 11 bases. Here the CDR3 reads CASSQDSPLPDTQYF. In DNA form, the CDR3 reads TGCGCCAGCAGCCAAGATAGTCCCCTCCCAGATACGCAGTATTTT.

The J gene is TRBJ2-4, the V gene TRBV2; possible D gene TRBD1, 6 bases. CDR3 length: 12 amino acids. V lost 8 bases, J lost 8 bases, and 13 bases lay in between. Germline V gene data show CDR1 as SNHLY and CDR2 as FYNNEI. The CDR3 DNA follows: TGTGCCAGCGGGGGCAGGGTGGACATTCAGTACTTC. It specifies CASGGRVDIQYF.

J is TRBJ1-5 and V is TRBV4-1; D is possibly TRBD1 (6 bases). Germline V CDR1 and CDR2: MGHRA, YSYEKL. The length of the CDR3 is 15 residues. V lost 0 bases and J 6 bases, leaving 12 bases between the germline ends. The CDR3 DNA reads as TGCGCCAGCAGCCAAGATGGACAGAGGGGTCAGCCCCAGCATTTT. As protein: CASSQDGQRGQPQHF.